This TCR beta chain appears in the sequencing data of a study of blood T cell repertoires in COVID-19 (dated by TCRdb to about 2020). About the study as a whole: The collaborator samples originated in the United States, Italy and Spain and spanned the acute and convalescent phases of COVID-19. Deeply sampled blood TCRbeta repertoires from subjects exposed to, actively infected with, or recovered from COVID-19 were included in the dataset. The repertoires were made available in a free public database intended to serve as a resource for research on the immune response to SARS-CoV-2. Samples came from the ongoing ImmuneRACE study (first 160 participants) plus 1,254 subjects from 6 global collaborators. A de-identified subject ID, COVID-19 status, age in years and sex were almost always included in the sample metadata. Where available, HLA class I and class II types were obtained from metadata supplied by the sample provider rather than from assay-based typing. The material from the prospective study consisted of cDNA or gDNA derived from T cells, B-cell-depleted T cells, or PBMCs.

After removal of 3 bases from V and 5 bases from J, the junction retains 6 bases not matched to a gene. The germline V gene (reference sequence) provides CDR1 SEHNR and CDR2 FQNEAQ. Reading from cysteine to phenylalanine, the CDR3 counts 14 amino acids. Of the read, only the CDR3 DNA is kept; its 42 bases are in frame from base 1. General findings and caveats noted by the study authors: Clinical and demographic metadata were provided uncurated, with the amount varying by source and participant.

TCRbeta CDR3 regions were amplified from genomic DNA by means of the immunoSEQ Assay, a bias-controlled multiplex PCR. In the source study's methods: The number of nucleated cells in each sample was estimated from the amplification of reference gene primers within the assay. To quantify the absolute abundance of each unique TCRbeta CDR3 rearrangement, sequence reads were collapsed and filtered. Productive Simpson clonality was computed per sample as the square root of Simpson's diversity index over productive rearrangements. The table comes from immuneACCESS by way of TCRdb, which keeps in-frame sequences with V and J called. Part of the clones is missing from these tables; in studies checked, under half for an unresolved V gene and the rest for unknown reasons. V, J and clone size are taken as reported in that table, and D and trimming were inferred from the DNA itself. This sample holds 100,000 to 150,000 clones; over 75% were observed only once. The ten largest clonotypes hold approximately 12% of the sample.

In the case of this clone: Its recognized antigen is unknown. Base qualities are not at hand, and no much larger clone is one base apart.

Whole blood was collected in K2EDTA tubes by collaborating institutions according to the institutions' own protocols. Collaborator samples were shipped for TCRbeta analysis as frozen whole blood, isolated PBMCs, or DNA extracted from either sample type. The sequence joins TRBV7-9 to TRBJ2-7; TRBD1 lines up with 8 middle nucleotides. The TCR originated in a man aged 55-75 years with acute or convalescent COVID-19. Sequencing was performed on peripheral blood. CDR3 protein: CASSFDRGVDEQYF. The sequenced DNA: TGTGCCAGCAGCTTCGACAGGGGAGTCGACGAGCAGTACTTC.